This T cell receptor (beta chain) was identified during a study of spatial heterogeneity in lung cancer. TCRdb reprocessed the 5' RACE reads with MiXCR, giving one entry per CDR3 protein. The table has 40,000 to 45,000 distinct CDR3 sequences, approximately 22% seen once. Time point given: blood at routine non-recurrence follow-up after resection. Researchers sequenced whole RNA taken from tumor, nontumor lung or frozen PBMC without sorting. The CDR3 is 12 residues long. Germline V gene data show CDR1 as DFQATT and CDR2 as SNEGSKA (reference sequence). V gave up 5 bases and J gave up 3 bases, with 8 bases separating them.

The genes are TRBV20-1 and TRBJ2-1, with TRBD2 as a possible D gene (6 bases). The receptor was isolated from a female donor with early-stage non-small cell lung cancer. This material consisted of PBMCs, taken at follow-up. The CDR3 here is CSAPGVYNEQFF. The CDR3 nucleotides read TGCAGTGCTCCGGGGGTCTACAATGAGCAGTTCTTC.